This T cell receptor beta chain stems from a study of blood T cell repertoires in COVID-19. Study processing details: How many nucleated cells were present was estimated from reference gene primer amplification. Generated by immunoSEQ multiplex PCR, the TCRdb table keeps only in-frame clones and is missing some. V, J and clone size are those of that table, while D and trimming were read from the DNA. The table lists some 150,000 clones, 84% of them singletons. Study members were between about 18 and 100 years old and lived in over 20 US regions. Cohort allocation depended upon clinical history that participants reported. In the 2 weeks before study entry, exposed participants met a COVID-19 case, which was PCR-confirmed or clinician-diagnosed. The CDR3 spans 16 residues. V was pared by 0 bases and J by 9 bases, with 15 bases between. Germline-derived CDR1 and CDR2 are MNHEY and SMNVEV (reference sequence).

The sequence was collected from a woman in her 50s who had been exposed to COVID-19. V gene TRBV27 combines with J gene TRBJ1-6; tentatively, D is TRBD1 (5 bases). Input material: PBMCs or T cells enriched from blood (not recorded which). This CDR3 reads CASSLSPPPTASPLHF. CDR3 DNA sequence: TGTGCCAGCAGTTTATCCCCTCCTCCGACAGCTTCACCCCTCCACTTT.